The 23 T cell receptor beta chains given below trace back to one sample, sequenced in a study of blood T cell repertoires in COVID-19. Sequencing used immunoSEQ multiplex PCR; TCRdb keeps in-frame clones, though not all of them. Seen here are around 200,000 clones, approximately 86% observed once, and the top ten hold approximately 0.66%. The specimen sequenced was peripheral blood. These TCRs come from a man aged 40-49 years with acute or convalescent COVID-19.

V and J are TRBV7-6 and TRBJ2-7, with 11 bases fitting TRBD2. V shed 5 bases and J 5 bases; nucleotides not matched to a gene: 11. The CDR3 covers 16 residues. The germline CDR1 and CDR2 sequences are SGHVS and FNYEAQ. The chain's CDR3 is CASSDGTSGILNEQYF. DNA for the CDR3: TGTGCCAGCAGCGACGGGACTAGCGGTATACTCAACGAGCAGTACTTC.

The chain is built from TRBV7-2 and TRBJ2-2, with 8 bases matching TRBD2. The CDR3 has 16 amino acids. With 3 bases clipped from V and 2 bases from J, the junction kept 5 bases outside the gene matches. Germline-derived CDR1 and CDR2 are SGHTA and FQGNSA. CDR3 protein: CASSFLLAANTGELFF. In DNA, the CDR3 is TGTGCCAGCAGCTTTTTACTAGCGGCTAACACCGGGGAGCTGTTTTTT. The whole variable domain, filled in from reference TRBV7-2 and TRBJ2-2, reads GAGVSQSPSNKVTEKGKDVELRCDPISGHTALYWYRQSLGQGLEFLIYFQGNSAPDKSGLPSDRFSAERTGGSVSTLTIQRTQQEDSAVYLCASSFLLAANTGELFFGEGSRLTVL.

V usage is TRBV6-5 and J usage is TRBJ2-1, with TRBD1 as a possible D gene (6 bases). Germline lookup yields CDR1 MNHEY and CDR2 SVGAGI. V gave up 0 bases and J gave up 15 bases, with 9 bases separating them. This CDR3 has 11 residues. The CDR3 region is CASSYSGARFF. The CDR3 DNA reads as TGTGCCAGCAGTTACTCGGGGGCGCGGTTCTTC.

The rearrangement uses TRBV2 and TRBJ2-3; D unresolved. CDR3 length: 13 residues. Germline V CDR1 and CDR2: SNHLY, FYNNEI. The V gene lost 7 bases and the J gene lost 2 bases, with 10 bases spanning the gap. The CDR3 DNA sequence: TGTGCCAGCATAGTGCTCCACACAGATACGCAGTATTTT. It yields the protein CASIVLHTDTQYF.

In this sample, this clone turned up once. The chain employs TRBV11-2 and TRBJ1-1, with a weak D call TRBD1 (5 bases). CDR3 length: 17 amino acids. Germline V CDR1 and CDR2: SGHAT, FQNNGV. V lost 5 bases to trimming and J lost 1 base, with 20 bases between them. The chain's CDR3 is CASSPRWGDKKNTEAFF. CDR3 nucleotides: TGTGCCAGCAGCCCCCGGTGGGGGGATAAGAAGAACACTGAAGCTTTCTTT.

The rearrangement uses TRBV5-1 and TRBJ2-1, with 10 nucleotides matching TRBD2. The CDR3 totals 15 residues. V was pared by 4 bases and J by 3 bases, with 4 bases of the junction left unmatched. CDR1 is SGHRS, CDR2 YFSETQ, per germline. Here the CDR3 DNA reads TGCGCCAGCAGCCTAGCGGGAGAGGGCTACAATGAGCAGTTCTTC. Protein product: CASSLAGEGYNEQFF.

The rearrangement links TRBV7-2 to TRBJ1-1; TRBD1 matches 9 bases. V lost 5 bases to trimming and J lost 4 bases; unmatched junction nucleotides: 8. Per the germline V gene, CDR1 is SGHTA and CDR2 is FQGNSA. The CDR3 extends over 15 amino acids. The DNA of the CDR3 is TGTGCCAGCAGCACCCAACAGGGGGCGGTCACTGAAGCTTTCTTT. Residues: CASSTQQGAVTEAFF.

J is TRBJ2-7 and V is TRBV7-2; the match to TRBD2 covers 14 bases. Germline V CDR1 and CDR2: SGHTA, FQGNSA. Trimming took 5 bases from V and 9 from J; bases not matched to a gene: 6. The CDR3 is made up of 14 amino acids. The CDR3 coding sequence is TGTGCCAGCAGCCCGGGACTAGCGGGAGTAGTGCAGTACTTC. Its protein product is CASSPGLAGVVQYF. The whole variable domain, filled in from reference TRBV7-2 and TRBJ2-7, reads GAGVSQSPSNKVTEKGKDVELRCDPISGHTALYWYRQSLGQGLEFLIYFQGNSAPDKSGLPSDRFSAERTGGSVSTLTIQRTQQEDSAVYLCASSPGLAGVVQYFGPGTRLTVT.

This clone was seen a single time. The rearrangement links TRBV10-3 to TRBJ1-2; no definite D call. The length of the CDR3 is 15 residues. Germline V CDR1 and CDR2: ENHRY, SYGVKD. Trimming took 3 bases from V and 2 from J, leaving 13 bases between them. The CDR3 sequence: CAISDSGRGNYGYTF. CDR3 coding DNA: TGTGCCATCAGTGACAGCGGCCGAGGAAACTATGGCTACACCTTC.

This clone was seen only once. The chain joins TRBV28 to TRBJ2-6; TRBD1 matches at 8 bases. Per germline, CDR1 MDHEN and CDR2 SYDVKM. The CDR3 totals 18 residues. J gave up 2 bases and V 6 bases, and 12 bases lay outside the gene matches. CDR3 sequence reads: CASSPGGVYFPGANVLTF. The DNA for the CDR3 is TGTGCCAGCAGCCCAGGGGGCGTATACTTTCCTGGGGCCAACGTCCTGACTTTC.

V and J are TRBV27 and TRBJ2-6; D gene unclear. This CDR3 is 14 amino acids long. CDR1 is MNHEY and CDR2 is SMNVEV in the germline V gene (reference sequence). The V end was cut by 8 bases, the J end by 3 bases, with 11 bases between. The CDR3 DNA follows: TGTGCCAGCTCTTCCACTGTTGGGGCCAACGTCCTGACTTTC. Translating gives CASSSTVGANVLTF.

The sample holds one count of this clone. The V call is TRBV30, the J call TRBJ2-6; 9 bases line up with TRBD1. V dropped 0 bases and J dropped 0; count of bases not matched to a gene: 12. Germline CDR1 GTSNPN, CDR2 SVGIG (reference sequence). This CDR3 spans 20 amino acids. CDR3 sequence reads: CAWSVDRGTPANSGANVLTF. The CDR3 DNA reads as TGTGCCTGGAGTGTGGACAGGGGCACTCCCGCCAACTCTGGGGCCAACGTCCTGACTTTC.

V gene TRBV29-1 combines with J gene TRBJ1-1, with D tentatively TRBD1 (5 bases). The CDR3 length is 12 residues. The germline V gene encodes CDR1 SQVTM and CDR2 ANQGSEA. Deletions cut 4 bases from V and 8 bases from J, with 14 bases between. CDR3 nucleotide sequence: TGCAGCGTTGCCGCTCAGGGTACCGAAGCTTTCTTT. It codes for CSVAAQGTEAFF. The full variable domain, in which reference TRBV29-1 and TRBJ1-1 provide the parts outside the CDR3, is SAVISQKPSRDICQRGTSLTIQCQVDSQVTMMFWYRQQPGQSLTLIATANQGSEATYESGFVIDKFPISRPNLTFSTLTVSNMSPEDSSIYLCSVAAQGTEAFFGQGTRLTVV.

J is TRBJ2-1 and V is TRBV3-1 (or the pseudogene TRBV3-2); no reliable D call. Trimming stripped 5 bases from V and 7 bases from J, with 21 bases between. Germline assignment: CDR1 LGHDT and CDR2 YNNKEL (reference sequence). The CDR3 contains 16 residues. CDR3 in amino acids: CASSFPPAHERNEQFF. CDR3 bases: TGTGCCAGCAGCTTCCCCCCAGCGCACGAACGGAATGAGCAGTTCTTC.

The rearrangement uses TRBV9 and TRBJ2-5, with 8 bases lining up with TRBD2. Germline values: CDR1 SGDLS, CDR2 YYNGEE. The CDR3 consists of 15 residues. Losses at the gene ends were 3 bases for V and 1 base for J; bases not matched to a gene: 5. The CDR3 sequence is CASSAGGGSQETQYF. The CDR3 DNA follows: TGTGCCAGCAGCGCTGGCGGGGGGAGCCAAGAGACCCAGTACTTC. Based on the CDR3 plus reference TRBV9 and TRBJ2-5, the full variable domain is DSGVTQTPKHLITATGQRVTLRCSPRSGDLSVYWYQQSLDQGLQFLIQYYNGEERAKGNILERFSAQQFPDLHSELNLSSLELGDSALYFCASSAGGGSQETQYFGPGTRLLVL.

V and J are TRBV6-5 and TRBJ2-1; 9 positions match TRBD2. Germline CDR1 MNHEY, CDR2 SVGAGI. The CDR3 is 14 residues long. V gave up 4 bases and J gave up 9 bases; unmatched junction bases: 7. The CDR3 here is CASSFKTSGVEQFF. For the CDR3, the DNA is TGTGCCAGCAGTTTCAAGACTAGCGGCGTTGAGCAGTTCTTC.

The chain has TRBV24-1 and TRBJ1-2; 7 bases agree with TRBD1. Germline trimming cut 2 bases from V and 5 bases from J; bases unmatched to any gene: 7. The CDR3 is made up of 15 amino acids. CDR1 and CDR2 from the germline V gene are KGHDR and SFDVKD. The CDR3 region is CATSDSGTELYGYTF. Here the CDR3 DNA reads TGTGCCACCAGTGATTCCGGGACAGAACTATATGGCTACACCTTC.

This chain uses TRBV4-1 with TRBJ2-1; weak D call: TRBD1 (6 bases). The CDR3 is made up of 15 amino acids. V lost 5 bases, J lost 4 bases, and 15 bases lay in between. CDR1 and CDR2 from the germline V gene are MGHRA and YSYEKL. The CDR3 DNA is TGCGCCAGCAGCACCTACCGGACAGCATACAATGAGCAGTTCTTC. The encoded protein is CASSTYRTAYNEQFF.

V is TRBV2 and J is TRBJ2-1; TRBD2 agrees at 8 bases. CDR3 length: 16 residues. In germline, CDR1 is SNHLY, CDR2 FYNNEI. V lost 6 bases to trimming and J lost 5 bases; unmatched junction nucleotides: 12. In DNA form, the CDR3 reads TGTGCCAGCAGCCCCCTAGCGGGCCCCCGAAACAATGAGCAGTTCTTC. Encoded protein: CASSPLAGPRNNEQFF. Full variable domain (outside the CDR3, taken from reference TRBV2 and TRBJ2-1): EPEVTQTPSHQVTQMGQEVILRCVPISNHLYFYWYRQILGQKVEFLVSFYNNEISEKSEIFDDQFSVERPDGSNFTLKIRSTKLEDSAMYFCASSPLAGPRNNEQFFGPGTRLTVL.

This clone was seen a single time. CDR3 residues: CASSHALAGANEQFF. The DNA of the CDR3 is TGTGCCAGCAGCCACGCCTTAGCGGGAGCGAATGAGCAGTTCTTC. The chain has TRBV3-1 (or the pseudogene TRBV3-2) and TRBJ2-1; TRBD2 matches 9 bases. Trimming at V came to 3 bases and at J to 7 bases, leaving 7 bases not matched to a gene. The CDR3 is 15 amino acids. CDR1 is LGHDT, CDR2 YNNKEL, per germline (reference sequence).

The chain couples TRBV7-8 to TRBJ1-2; 10 bases are a match to TRBD1. Germline CDR1 and CDR2: SGHVS and FQNEAQ. The CDR3 loop spans 13 amino acids. V was pared by 4 bases and J by 6 bases, with 2 bases of the junction left unmatched. The CDR3 sequence is CASSSGQGDGYTF. As DNA, the CDR3 is TGTGCCAGCAGCTCCGGACAGGGGGATGGCTACACCTTC.

This chain uses TRBV2 with TRBJ1-1, with D maybe TRBD1 (6 bases). Trimming took off 5 bases at V and 1 base at J, with 8 bases between the two ends. The CDR3 runs to 13 residues. In germline, CDR1 is SNHLY, CDR2 FYNNEI. The CDR3: CASSLQGNTEAFF. The CDR3, as DNA: TGTGCCAGCAGTTTACAGGGGAACACTGAAGCTTTCTTT.

J is TRBJ1-2 and V is TRBV9; D unresolved. Trimming removed 4 bases at V and 11 bases at J, with 21 bases between. This CDR3 is 14 amino acids long. Per germline, CDR1 SGDLS and CDR2 YYNGEE. The CDR3 region is CASSPLGVVWEYTF. CDR3 sequence (DNA): TGTGCCAGCAGCCCTCTAGGTGTCGTTTGGGAGTACACCTTC.